In this sample, the clone carrying this T cell receptor (beta chain) turned up a few times. The antigen remains unidentified. The data originate from a study of CD8 T cells in Susac syndrome. Study results and caveats: That the number of individuals in its TCR sequencing and HLA analysis was relatively small was acknowledged by the study.

V lost 4 bases and J lost 4, with 11 bases in between. Germline loops: CDR1 SQVTM, CDR2 ANQGSEA. The CDR3 is made up of 12 amino acids. Patients with stable or active relapsing-remitting disease, all of them treatment-naive, made up the multiple sclerosis controls. TEMRA cells were FACS-enriched and CD8+ and CD4+ T cells negatively isolated. RNA in amounts of roughly 0.5 to 1 ug was reverse transcribed with random hexamers. An immunoSEQ multiplex PCR amplified TCR beta CDR3 over 54 Vbeta and 13 Jbeta. TCRdb independently ran MiXCR on the immunoSEQ multiplex PCR reads; one entry per CDR3 protein. The sample includes 200,000 to 250,000 distinct CDR3 sequences, around 90% of them seen just once.

The sequenced sample consisted of CD8+ T cells from PBMCs. The chain employs TRBV29-1 and TRBJ2-7; no reliable D call. The receptor comes from a human donor with multiple sclerosis. CDR3 in DNA: TGCAGCGTTGCCGTCTCGCGTTACGAGCAGTACTTC. Protein sequence: CSVAVSRYEQYF.